The entry below describes one TCR beta chain. Its specificity is not known. It was CD45RO-negative cells, positively selected for CCR7, that made up naive CD8 cells, with terminally differentiated effector memory CD45RA+ cells excluded. At deep level, the assay was performed. The method was immunoSEQ multiplex PCR; TCRdb's version includes in-frame clones alone and lacks a portion of them. The table lists over 2,000,000 clones, 80% to 95% of them singletons, with more than 1.5% in the top ten. The data stem from a study of shared clonotypes between healthy human individuals. Overall study: The cohort comprised a couple of women and a few men. Their ages spanned 18 to 49 years. CD4 naive and memory got three plates each, CD8 naive two, CD8 memory one. Overall study findings and caveats: Non-shared clonotypes were found to have lower generation probabilities than the clonotypes that were shared by all four of the sorted-subset donors.

The CDR3 is made up of 15 amino acids. The V end lost 3 bases, the J end lost 2 bases, and 13 bases lay between the germline ends. Germline CDR1 LNHDA, CDR2 SQIVND (reference sequence). The sample was naive CD8+ T cells from PBMCs. The TCR comes from a man between 18 and 35 years old in good health. Some clones in this sample may be carry-over from other donors' samples. This chain joins TRBV19 and TRBJ2-5; D not resolved. CDR3 in amino acids: CASSIGRQLQETQYF. The CDR3, as DNA: TGTGCCAGTAGTATCGGCAGGCAACTTCAAGAGACCCAGTACTTC.